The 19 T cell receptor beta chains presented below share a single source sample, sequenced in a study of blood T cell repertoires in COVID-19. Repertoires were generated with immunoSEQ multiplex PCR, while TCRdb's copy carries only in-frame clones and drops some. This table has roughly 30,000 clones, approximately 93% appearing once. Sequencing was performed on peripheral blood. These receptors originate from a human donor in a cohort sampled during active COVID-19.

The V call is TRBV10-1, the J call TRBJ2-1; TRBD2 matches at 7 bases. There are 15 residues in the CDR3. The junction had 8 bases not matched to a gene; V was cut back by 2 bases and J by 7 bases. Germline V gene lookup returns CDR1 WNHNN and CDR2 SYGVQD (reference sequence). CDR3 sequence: CASSEPPGLRNEQFF. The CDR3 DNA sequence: TGCGCCAGCAGTGAGCCTCCGGGACTACGAAATGAGCAGTTCTTC.

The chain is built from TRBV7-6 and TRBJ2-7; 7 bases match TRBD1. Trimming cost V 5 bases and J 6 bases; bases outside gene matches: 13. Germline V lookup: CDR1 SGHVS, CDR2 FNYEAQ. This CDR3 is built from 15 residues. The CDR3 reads CASSPTKQGMSEQYF. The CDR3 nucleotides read TGTGCCAGCAGCCCTACGAAACAGGGGATGAGCGAGCAGTACTTC.

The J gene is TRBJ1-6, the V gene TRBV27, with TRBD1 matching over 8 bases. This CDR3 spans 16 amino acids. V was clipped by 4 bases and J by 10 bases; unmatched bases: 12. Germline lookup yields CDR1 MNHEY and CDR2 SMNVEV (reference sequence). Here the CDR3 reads CASSSTGQGMRSPLHF. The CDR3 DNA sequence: TGTGCCAGCAGTTCCACCGGACAGGGCATGAGGTCACCCCTCCACTTT.

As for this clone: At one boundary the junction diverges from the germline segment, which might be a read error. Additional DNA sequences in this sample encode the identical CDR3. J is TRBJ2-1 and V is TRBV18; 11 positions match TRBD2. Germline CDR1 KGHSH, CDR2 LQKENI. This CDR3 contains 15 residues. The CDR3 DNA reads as TGTGCCAGCTCTCCACTAGCGGGGGAATACAATGAGCAGTTCTTC. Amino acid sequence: CASSPLAGEYNEQFF.

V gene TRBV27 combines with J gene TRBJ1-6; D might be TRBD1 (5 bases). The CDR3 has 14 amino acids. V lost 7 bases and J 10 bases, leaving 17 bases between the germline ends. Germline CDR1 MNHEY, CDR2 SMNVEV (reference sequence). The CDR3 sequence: CASTAGTVRSPLHF. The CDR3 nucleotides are TGTGCCAGCACCGCGGGGACCGTGAGGTCACCCCTCCACTTT.

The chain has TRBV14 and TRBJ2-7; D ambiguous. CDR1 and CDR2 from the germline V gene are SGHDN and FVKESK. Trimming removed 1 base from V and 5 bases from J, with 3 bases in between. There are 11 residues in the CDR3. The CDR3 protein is CASSQVNEQYF. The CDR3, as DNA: TGTGCCAGCAGCCAAGTTAACGAGCAGTACTTC.

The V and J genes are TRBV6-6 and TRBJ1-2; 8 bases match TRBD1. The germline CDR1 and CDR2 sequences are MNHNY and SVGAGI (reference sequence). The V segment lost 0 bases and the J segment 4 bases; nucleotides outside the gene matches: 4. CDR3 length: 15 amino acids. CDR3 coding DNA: TGTGCCAGCAGTTACTCCGGACAGGGCGGCTATGGCTACACCTTC. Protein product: CASSYSGQGGYGYTF.

In DNA, the CDR3 is TGCAGCGTTGATGTTTCTGGAGGTCCAGATACGCAGTATTTT. The encoded protein is CSVDVSGGPDTQYF. The rearrangement joins TRBV29-1 to TRBJ2-3; TRBD2 might be the D (5 bases). Germline V gives CDR1 SQVTM, CDR2 ANQGSEA. V was trimmed by 3 bases and J by 4 bases, leaving 14 bases between them. CDR3 length: 14 amino acids.

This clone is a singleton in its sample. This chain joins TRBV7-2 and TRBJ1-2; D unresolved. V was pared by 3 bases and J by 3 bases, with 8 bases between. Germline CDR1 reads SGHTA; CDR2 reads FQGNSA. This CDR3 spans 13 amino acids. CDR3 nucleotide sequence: TGTGCCAGCAGCTTCGGGAGTGACTATGGCTACACCTTC. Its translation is CASSFGSDYGYTF.

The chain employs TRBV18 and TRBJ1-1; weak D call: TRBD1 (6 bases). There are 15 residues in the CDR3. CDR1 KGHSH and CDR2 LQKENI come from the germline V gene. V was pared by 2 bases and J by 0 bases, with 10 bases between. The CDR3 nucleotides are TGTGCCAGCTCACCAGGGCAGGGGTTGAACACTGAAGCTTTCTTT. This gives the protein CASSPGQGLNTEAFF.

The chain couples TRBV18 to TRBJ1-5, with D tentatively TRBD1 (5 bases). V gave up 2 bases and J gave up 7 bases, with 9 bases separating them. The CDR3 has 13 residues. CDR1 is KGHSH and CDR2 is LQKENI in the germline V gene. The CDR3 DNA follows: TGTGCCAGCTCACCAGGGGGAGGGCAGCCCCAGCATTTT. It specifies CASSPGGGQPQHF. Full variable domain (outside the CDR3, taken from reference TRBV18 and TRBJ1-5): NAGVMQNPRHLVRRRGQEARLRCSPMKGHSHVYWYRQLPEEGLKFMVYLQKENIIDESGMPKERFSAEFPKEGPSILRIQQVVRGDSAAYFCASSPGGGQPQHFGDGTRLSIL.

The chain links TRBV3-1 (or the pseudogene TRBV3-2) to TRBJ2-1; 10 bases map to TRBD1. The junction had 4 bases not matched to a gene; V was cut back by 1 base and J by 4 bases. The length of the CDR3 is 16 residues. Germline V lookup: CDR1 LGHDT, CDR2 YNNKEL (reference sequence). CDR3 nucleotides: TGTGCCAGCAGCCAAGGGGGACAGGGGCGTTACAATGAGCAGTTCTTC. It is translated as CASSQGGQGRYNEQFF.

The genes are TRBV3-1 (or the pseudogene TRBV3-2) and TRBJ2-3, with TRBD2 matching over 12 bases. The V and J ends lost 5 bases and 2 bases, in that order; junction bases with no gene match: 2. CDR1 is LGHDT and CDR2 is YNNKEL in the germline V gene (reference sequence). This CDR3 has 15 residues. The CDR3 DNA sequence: TGTGCCAGCAGCGGACTAGCGGGGTTCACAGATACGCAGTATTTT. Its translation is CASSGLAGFTDTQYF.

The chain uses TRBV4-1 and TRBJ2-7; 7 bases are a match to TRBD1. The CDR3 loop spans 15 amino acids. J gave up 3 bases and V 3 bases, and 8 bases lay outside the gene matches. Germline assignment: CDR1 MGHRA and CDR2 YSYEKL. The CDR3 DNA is TGCGCCAGCAGCCAGCGCACGGGACAGTTCTACGAGCAGTACTTC. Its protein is CASSQRTGQFYEQYF.

The CDR3 nucleotides are TGTGCCAGCAGGCTCTGGGGCAGGGGAATTTGGGATACGCAGTATTTT. It is translated as CASRLWGRGIWDTQYF. This sequence joins TRBV25-1 and TRBJ2-3; D is possibly TRBD1 (6 bases). CDR1 and CDR2 from the germline V gene are MGHDK and SYGVNS. V lost 6 bases, J lost 6 bases, and 22 bases lay in between. The CDR3 consists of 16 residues.

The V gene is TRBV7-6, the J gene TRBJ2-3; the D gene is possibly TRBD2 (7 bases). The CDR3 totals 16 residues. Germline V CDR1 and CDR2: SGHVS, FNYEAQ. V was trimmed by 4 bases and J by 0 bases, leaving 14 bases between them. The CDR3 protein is CASSSGRGGSTDTQYF. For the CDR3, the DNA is TGTGCCAGCAGCTCCGGAAGGGGGGGGAGCACAGATACGCAGTATTTT.

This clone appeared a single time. The CDR3 reads CASSVAREDTEAFF. DNA of the CDR3: TGTGCCAGCAGCGTAGCCAGGGAGGACACTGAAGCTTTCTTT. The rearrangement joins TRBV9 to TRBJ1-1; tentative D call: TRBD1 (5 bases). V was cut by 0 bases and J by 3 bases, with 9 bases left in between. Per germline, CDR1 SGDLS and CDR2 YYNGEE. The CDR3 spans 14 residues. Full variable domain (outside the CDR3, taken from reference TRBV9 and TRBJ1-1): DSGVTQTPKHLITATGQRVTLRCSPRSGDLSVYWYQQSLDQGLQFLIQYYNGEERAKGNILERFSAQQFPDLHSELNLSSLELGDSALYFCASSVAREDTEAFFGQGTRLTVV.

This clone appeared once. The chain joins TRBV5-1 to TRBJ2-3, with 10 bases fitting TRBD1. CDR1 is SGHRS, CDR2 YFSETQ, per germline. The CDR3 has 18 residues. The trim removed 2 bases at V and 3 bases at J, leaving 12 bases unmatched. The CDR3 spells CASSLGLYRDRGTDTQYF. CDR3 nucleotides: TGCGCCAGCAGCTTAGGGCTTTACCGGGACAGGGGAACAGATACGCAGTATTTT.

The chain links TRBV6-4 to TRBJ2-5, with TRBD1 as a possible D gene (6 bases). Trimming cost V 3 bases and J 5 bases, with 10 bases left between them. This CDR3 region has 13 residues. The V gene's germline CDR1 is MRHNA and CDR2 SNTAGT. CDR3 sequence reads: CASSEQGGETQYF. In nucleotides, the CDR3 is TGTGCCAGCAGTGAACAGGGTGGGGAGACCCAGTACTTC.